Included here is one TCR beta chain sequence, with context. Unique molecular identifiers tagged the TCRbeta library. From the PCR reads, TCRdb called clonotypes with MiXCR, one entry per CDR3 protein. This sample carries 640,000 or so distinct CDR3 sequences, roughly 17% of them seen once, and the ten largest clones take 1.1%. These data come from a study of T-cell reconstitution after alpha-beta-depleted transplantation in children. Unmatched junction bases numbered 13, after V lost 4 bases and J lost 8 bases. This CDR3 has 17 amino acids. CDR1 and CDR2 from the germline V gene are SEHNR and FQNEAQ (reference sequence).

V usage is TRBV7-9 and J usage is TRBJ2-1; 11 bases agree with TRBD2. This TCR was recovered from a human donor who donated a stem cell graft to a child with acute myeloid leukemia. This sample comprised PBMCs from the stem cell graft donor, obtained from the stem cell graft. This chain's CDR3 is CASSSSFLAGGRDEQFF. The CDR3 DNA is TGTGCCAGCAGCTCGTCCTTCCTAGCGGGGGGCAGGGATGAGCAGTTCTTC.